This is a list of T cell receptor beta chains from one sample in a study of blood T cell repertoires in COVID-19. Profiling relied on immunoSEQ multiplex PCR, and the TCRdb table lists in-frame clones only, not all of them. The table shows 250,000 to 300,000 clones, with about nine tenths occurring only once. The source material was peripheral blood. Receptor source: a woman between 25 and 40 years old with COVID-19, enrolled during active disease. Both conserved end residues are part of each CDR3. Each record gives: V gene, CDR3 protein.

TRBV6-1 CASSESTIYNEQFF
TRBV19 CASSTRQGSGYTF
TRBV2 CASSTTSGTGAANTEAFF
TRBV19 CASSSGSINEQYF
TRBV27 CASRVQGNNQPQHF
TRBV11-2 CASSLDPGQGRNTIYF
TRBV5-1 CASGSGANTEAFF
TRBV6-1 CASSERGVASPEAFF
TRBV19 CASNRVSGANVLTF
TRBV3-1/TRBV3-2 CASSQQGLNTEAFF
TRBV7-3 CASSLRGEQTQYF
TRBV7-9 CASSFPGLRTNTEAFF
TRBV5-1 CASSFTGTGNEQFF
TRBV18 CASSPSGSYEQYF
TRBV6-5 CASSRGIGSGNTIYF
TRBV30 CAWSVGAGGPRVSETQYF
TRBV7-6 CASSASRSPDTGELFF
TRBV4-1 CASSQDRGNSPLHF
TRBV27 CASSLKGGLSYEQYF
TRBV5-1 CASSLGRPLNTEAFF
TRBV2 CASNRGGGGQETQYF
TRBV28 CASSFVGAQNSPLHF
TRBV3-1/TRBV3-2 CASSYTRTGNYGYTF
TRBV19 CASSKIPGQGETQYF
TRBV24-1 CATSDSGTSGIGTDTQYF
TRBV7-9 CASSSSSGRNTGELFF
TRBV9 CASSVGLGGGGYEQYF
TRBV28 CASSRLGTGGAGEAFF
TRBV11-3 CASSTGTGGPDTQYF
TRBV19 CACLAGGRGTGELFF
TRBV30 CAWSPIDSYGYTF
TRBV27 CASRLRTGVLYEQYF
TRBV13 CASSLGTRTEAFF
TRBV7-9 CASSPRGYNEQFF
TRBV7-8 CASSGQGNTEAFF
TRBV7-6 CASSLDGTPEEKLFF
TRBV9 CASSVGSGLALGNEQFF
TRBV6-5 CASTGGAGNQPQHF
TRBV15 CATRSTDRGRLAEAFF
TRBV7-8 CASSLALGAGHYNEQFF
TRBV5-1 CASSLAWTSASTDTQYF
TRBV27 CASSVLGGASGANVLTF
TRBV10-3 CATTWTSGQYNEQFF
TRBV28 CASSFFVATETQYF
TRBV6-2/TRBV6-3 CASSYEGLYGYTF
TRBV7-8 CASSLVGGQGLVATEAFF
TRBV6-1 CASSERDRGVGYTF
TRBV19 CASSIARTGAGTEAFF
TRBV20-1 CSASPGLAGHEQYF
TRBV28 CASSGGIRNTIYF
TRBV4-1 CASSQDTGGARGYTF
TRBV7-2 CASSLIGLAGGSSYNEQFF
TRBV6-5 CASSNDRFGNEKLFF
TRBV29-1 CSVSQVYGYTF
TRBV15 CATSRTRGQGGSYGYTF